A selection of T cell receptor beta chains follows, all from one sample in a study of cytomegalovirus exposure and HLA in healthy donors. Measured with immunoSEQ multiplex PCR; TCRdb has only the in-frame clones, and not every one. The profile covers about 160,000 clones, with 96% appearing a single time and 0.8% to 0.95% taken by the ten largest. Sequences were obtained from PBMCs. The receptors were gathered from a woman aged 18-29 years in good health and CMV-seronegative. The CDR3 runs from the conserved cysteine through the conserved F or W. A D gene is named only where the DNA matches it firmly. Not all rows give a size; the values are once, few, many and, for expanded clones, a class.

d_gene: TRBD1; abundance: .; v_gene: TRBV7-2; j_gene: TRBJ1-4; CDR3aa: CASSSTGAYNEKLFF; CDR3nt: TGTGCCAGCAGCTCAACAGGGGCGTACAATGAAAAACTGTTTTTT
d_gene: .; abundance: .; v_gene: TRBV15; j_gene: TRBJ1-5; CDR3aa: CATSRDRGGLWGQPQHF; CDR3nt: TGTGCCACCAGCAGAGATCGCGGGGGACTTTGGGGTCAGCCCCAGCATTTT
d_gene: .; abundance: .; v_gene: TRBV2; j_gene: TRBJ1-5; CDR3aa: CASSQQRNSNQPQHF; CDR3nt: TGTGCCAGCAGTCAACAGAGAAATAGCAATCAGCCCCAGCATTTT
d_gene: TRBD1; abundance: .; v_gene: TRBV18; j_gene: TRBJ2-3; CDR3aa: CASSPQGVEDTQYF; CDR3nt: TGTGCCAGCTCACCCCAGGGGGTAGAAGATACGCAGTATTTT
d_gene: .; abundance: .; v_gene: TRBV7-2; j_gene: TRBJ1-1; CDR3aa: CASSLGWGGSNTEAFF; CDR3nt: TGTGCCAGCAGCTTAGGGTGGGGGGGGTCGAACACTGAAGCTTTCTTT
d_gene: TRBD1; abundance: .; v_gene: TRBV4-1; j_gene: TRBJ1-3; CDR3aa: CASSQDPGQGANTIYF; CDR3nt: TGCGCCAGCAGCCAAGATCCGGGACAGGGGGCCAACACCATATATTTT
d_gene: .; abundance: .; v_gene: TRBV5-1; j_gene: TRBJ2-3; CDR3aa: CASSFGGPSDTQYF; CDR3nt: TGCGCCAGCAGCTTCGGGGGTCCCTCAGATACGCAGTATTTT
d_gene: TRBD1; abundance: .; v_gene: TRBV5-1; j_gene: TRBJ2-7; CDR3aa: CASSLEGTDLYEQYF; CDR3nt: TGCGCCAGCAGCTTGGAGGGGACAGATCTCTACGAGCAGTACTTC
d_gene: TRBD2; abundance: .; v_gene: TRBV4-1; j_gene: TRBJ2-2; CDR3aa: CASSRGLAGGRNTGELFF; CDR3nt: TGCGCCAGCAGCCGGGGACTAGCGGGGGGGAGGAACACCGGGGAGCTGTTTTTT
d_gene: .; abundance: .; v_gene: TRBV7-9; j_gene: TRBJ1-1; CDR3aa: CASSLSFGQDEAFF; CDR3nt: TGTGCCAGCAGCTTATCTTTTGGGCAGGATGAAGCTTTCTTT
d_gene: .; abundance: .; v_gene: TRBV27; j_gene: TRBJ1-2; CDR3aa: CASSLRGINYGYTF; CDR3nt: TGTGCCAGCAGTTTAAGAGGAATTAACTATGGCTACACCTTC
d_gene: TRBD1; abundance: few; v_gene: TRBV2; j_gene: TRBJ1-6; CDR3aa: CATKGAPNSPLHF; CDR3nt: TGTGCCACAAAGGGGGCTCCTAATTCACCCCTCCACTTT
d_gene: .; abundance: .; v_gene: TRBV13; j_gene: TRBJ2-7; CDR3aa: CASSLGRGFIEQYF; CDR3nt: TGTGCCAGCAGCTTAGGCCGGGGGTTCATCGAGCAGTACTTC
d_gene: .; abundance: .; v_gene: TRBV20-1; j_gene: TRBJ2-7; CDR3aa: CSARMTYEQYF; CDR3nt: TGCAGTGCTAGAATGACATACGAGCAGTACTTC
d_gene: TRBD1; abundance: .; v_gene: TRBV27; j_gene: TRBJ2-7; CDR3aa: CASRHTGVEAYEQYF; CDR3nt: TGTGCCAGCAGGCATACAGGGGTCGAAGCCTACGAGCAGTACTTC
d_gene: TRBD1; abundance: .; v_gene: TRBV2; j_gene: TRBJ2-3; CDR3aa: CASSRGLADTQYF; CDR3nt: TGTGCCAGCAGTAGGGGGCTCGCAGATACGCAGTATTTT
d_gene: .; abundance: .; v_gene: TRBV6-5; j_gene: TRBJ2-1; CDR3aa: CASSLRARGNEQFF; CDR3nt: TGTGCCAGCAGTTTAAGGGCCCGGGGGAATGAGCAGTTCTTC
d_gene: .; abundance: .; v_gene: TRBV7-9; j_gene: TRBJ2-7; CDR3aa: CASSLLTGSYEQYF; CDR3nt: TGTGCCAGCAGCCTCTTGACAGGTTCCTACGAGCAGTACTTC
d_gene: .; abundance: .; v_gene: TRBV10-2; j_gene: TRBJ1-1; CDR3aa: CASLAPGGLWTEAFF; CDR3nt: TGCGCCAGCCTCGCCCCGGGAGGGTTATGGACTGAAGCTTTCTTT
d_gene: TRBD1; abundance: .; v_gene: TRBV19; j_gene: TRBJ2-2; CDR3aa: CASSMPTGVSTGELFF; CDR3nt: TGTGCCAGTAGTATGCCCACAGGGGTCAGCACCGGGGAGCTGTTTTTT
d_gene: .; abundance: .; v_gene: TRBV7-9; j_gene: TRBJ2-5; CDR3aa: CASGRGVPETQYF; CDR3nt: TGTGCCAGCGGCCGCGGGGTCCCAGAGACCCAGTACTTC
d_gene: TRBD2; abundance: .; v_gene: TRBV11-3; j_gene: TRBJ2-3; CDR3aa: CASSIRAGGPASTQYF; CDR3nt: TGTGCCAGCAGCATCAGAGCGGGGGGGCCCGCATCCACGCAGTATTTT
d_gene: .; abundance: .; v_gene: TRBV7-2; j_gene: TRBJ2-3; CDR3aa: CASSLGTSIPDTQYF; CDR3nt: TGTGCCAGCAGCTTAGGCACTAGCATCCCAGATACGCAGTATTTT
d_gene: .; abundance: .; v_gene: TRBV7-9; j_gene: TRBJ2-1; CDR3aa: CASSLVSAEQFF; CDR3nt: TGTGCCAGCAGCTTAGTGAGTGCTGAGCAGTTCTTC
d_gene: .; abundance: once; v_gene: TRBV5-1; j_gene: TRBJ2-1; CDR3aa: CASSLARGGASNEQFF; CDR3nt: TGCGCCAGCAGCTTGGCCCGTGGGGGGGCCTCCAATGAGCAGTTCTTC
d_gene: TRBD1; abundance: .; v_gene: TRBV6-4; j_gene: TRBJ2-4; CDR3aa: CASSDPLVGQLNIQYF; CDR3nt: TGTGCCAGCAGTGACCCCCTTGTGGGACAGCTAAACATTCAGTACTTC
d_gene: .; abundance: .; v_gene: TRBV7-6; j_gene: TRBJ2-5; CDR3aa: CASTPDSQETQYF; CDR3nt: TGTGCCAGCACCCCTGACAGTCAAGAGACCCAGTACTTC
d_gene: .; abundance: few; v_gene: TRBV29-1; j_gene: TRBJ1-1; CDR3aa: CSVGPIGHTEAFF; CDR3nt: TGCAGCGTTGGCCCGATTGGGCACACTGAAGCTTTCTTT
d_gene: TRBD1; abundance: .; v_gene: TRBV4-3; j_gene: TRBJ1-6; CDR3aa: CASSQELGTANSPLHF; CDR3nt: TGCGCCAGCAGCCAAGAACTGGGGACAGCTAATTCACCCCTCCACTTT
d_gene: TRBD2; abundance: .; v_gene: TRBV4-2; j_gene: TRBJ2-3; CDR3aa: CASSQGGASGGATQYF; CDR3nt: TGTGCCAGCAGCCAAGGGGGAGCTAGCGGGGGGGCGACGCAGTATTTT
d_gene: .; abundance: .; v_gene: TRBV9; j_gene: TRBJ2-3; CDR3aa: CASSVSGGEGTDTQYF; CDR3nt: TGTGCCAGCAGCGTTAGCGGAGGAGAGGGCACAGATACGCAGTATTTT
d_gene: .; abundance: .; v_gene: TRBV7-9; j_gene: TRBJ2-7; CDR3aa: CASSPPGPSYEQYF; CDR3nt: TGTGCCAGCAGCCCGCCAGGGCCCTCCTACGAGCAGTACTTC
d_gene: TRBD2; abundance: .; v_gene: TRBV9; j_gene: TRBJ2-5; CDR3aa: CASTGSGGTQETQYF; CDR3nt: TGTGCCAGCACCGGTAGCGGGGGAACCCAAGAGACCCAGTACTTC
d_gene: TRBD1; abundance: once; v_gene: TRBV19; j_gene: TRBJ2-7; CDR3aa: CASSTGTGPSYEQYF; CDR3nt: TGTGCCAGTAGTACCGGGACAGGGCCATCCTACGAGCAGTACTTC
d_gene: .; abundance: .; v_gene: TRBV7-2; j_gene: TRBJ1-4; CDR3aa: CASTRTGLTNEKLFF; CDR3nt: TGTGCCAGCACTCGTACCGGGTTGACTAATGAAAAACTGTTTTTT
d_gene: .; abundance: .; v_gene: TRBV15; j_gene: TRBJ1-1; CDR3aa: CATSSSTGMGMNTEAFF; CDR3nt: TGTGCCACCAGCAGTTCCACAGGGATGGGGATGAACACTGAAGCTTTCTTT
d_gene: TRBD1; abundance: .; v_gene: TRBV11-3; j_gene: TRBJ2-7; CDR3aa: CASSLEGQRTYEQYF; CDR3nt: TGTGCCAGCAGCTTAGAGGGACAGCGGACCTACGAGCAGTACTTC
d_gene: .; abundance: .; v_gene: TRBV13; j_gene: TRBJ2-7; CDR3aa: CASSSTPEAEYYEQYF; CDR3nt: TGTGCCAGCAGCTCTACCCCCGAGGCAGAATACTACGAGCAGTACTTC
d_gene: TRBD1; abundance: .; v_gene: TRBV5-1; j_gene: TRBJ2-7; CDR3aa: CASGRGTGDNEQYF; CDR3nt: TGCGCCAGCGGGCGGGGGACAGGGGACAACGAGCAGTACTTC
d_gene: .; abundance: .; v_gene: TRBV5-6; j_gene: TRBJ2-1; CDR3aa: CASSFGGGSYNEQFF; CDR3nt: TGTGCCAGCAGCTTCGGCGGCGGCTCCTACAATGAGCAGTTCTTC
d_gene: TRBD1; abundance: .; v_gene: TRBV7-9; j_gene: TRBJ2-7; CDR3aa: CASSLADRGGSEQYF; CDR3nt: TGTGCCAGCAGCTTAGCGGACAGGGGGGGGAGTGAGCAGTACTTC
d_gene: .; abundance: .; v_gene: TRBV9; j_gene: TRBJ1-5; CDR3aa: CASSQDFGSNQPQHF; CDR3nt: TGTGCCAGCTCACAGGATTTCGGAAGCAATCAGCCCCAGCATTTT
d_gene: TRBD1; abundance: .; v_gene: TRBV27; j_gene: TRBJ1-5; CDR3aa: CASSLYQGDQPQHF; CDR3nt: TGTGCCAGCAGTTTATATCAGGGGGATCAGCCCCAGCATTTT
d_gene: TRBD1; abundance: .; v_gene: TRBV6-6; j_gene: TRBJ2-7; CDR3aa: CASSYSEQGTYEQYF; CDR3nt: TGTGCCAGCAGTTACTCTGAACAGGGGACCTACGAGCAGTACTTC
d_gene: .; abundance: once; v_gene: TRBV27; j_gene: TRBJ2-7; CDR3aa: CASSLSINSYEQYF; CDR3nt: TGTGCCAGCAGTTTATCAATCAACTCCTACGAGCAGTACTTC
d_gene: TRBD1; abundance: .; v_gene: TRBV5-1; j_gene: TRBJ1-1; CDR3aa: CASSLTRGMNTEAFF; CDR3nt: TGCGCCAGCAGCTTAACCAGGGGGATGAACACTGAAGCTTTCTTT
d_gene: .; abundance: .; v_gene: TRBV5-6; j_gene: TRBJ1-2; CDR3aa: CASSSGTFYGYTF; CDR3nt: TGTGCCAGCAGCTCCGGGACATTCTATGGCTACACCTTC
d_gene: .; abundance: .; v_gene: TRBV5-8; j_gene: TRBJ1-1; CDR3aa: CASSLVGVTEAFF; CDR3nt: TGTGCCAGCAGCTTGGTAGGGGTCACTGAAGCTTTCTTT
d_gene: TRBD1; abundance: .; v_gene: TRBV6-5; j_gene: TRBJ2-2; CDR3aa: CASSRTGETGELFF; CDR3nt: TGTGCCAGCAGTCGGACAGGGGAAACCGGGGAGCTGTTTTTT
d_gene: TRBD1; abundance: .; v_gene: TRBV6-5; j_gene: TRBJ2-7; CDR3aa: CASSRDRWQYF; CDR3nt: TGTGCCAGCAGCAGGGACAGATGGCAGTACTTC
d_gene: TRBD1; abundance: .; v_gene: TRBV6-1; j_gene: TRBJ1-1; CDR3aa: CASSRDRVAEAFF; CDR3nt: TGTGCCAGCAGTCGGGACAGGGTCGCTGAAGCTTTCTTT
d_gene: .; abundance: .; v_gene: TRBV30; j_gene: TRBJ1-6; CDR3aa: CALMRAQNSPLHF; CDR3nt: TGTGCCTTGATGCGGGCCCAGAATTCACCCCTCCACTTT
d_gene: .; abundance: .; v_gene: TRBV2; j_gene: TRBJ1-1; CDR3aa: CASSVQGTMNTEAFF; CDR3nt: TGTGCCAGCAGTGTACAGGGTACCATGAACACTGAAGCTTTCTTT
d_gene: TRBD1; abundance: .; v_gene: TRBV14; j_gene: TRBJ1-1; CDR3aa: CASSRLQGAQDTEAFF; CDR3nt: TGTGCCAGCAGCCGGCTTCAGGGGGCGCAGGACACTGAAGCTTTCTTT